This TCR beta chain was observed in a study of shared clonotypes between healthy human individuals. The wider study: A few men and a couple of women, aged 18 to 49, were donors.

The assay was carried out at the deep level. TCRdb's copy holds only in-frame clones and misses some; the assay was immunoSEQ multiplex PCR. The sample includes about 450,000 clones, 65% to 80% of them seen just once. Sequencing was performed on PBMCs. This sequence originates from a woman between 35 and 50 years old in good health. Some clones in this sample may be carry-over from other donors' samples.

The chain's CDR3 is CASRILGTGWYEQYF. In DNA form, the CDR3 reads TGTGCCAGCAGAATCCTGGGGACAGGGTGGTACGAGCAGTACTTC. This chain joins TRBV6-1 and TRBJ2-7; 9 nucleotides match TRBD1. The CDR3 is made up of 15 amino acids. Germline values: CDR1 MNHNS, CDR2 SASEGT. Trimming cost V 6 bases and J 4 bases; bases outside gene matches: 10.